This TCR beta chain was identified in a study of identical twins. Findings of the study overall: In cord blood, abundant beta clonotypes had fewer insertions; memory showed no trend.

TCRdb analysed the 5' RACE reads with MiXCR anew, one entry per CDR3 protein. The repertoire holds 1.5 million or so distinct CDR3 sequences, 25% to 35% seen once, with under 0.35% in the top ten. The germline CDR1 and CDR2 sequences are WSHSY and SAAADI. Trimming at V came to 7 bases and at J to 1 base, leaving 4 bases not matched to a gene. The CDR3 contains 16 residues. This clonotype was counted between two and nine times. Its antigen is as yet unknown. The chain joins TRBV10-2 to TRBJ2-3; 14 bases are a match to TRBD2. Sequenced sample: cord blood. The sequence derives from a newborn girl in good health. The CDR3 loop is CASKGLAGAGTDTQYF. The CDR3 bases are TGCGCCAGCAAGGGACTAGCGGGGGCCGGCACAGATACGCAGTATTTT.